The 22 T cell receptor beta chains below were found in one sample sequenced in a study of OX40 agonist ivuxolimab in advanced cancers. Generated by immunoSEQ multiplex PCR, the TCRdb table keeps only in-frame clones and is missing some. The data show 100,000 or so clones, with roughly 93% seen just once and roughly 0.64% held by the top ten. Sequenced material: CD4+ or CD8+ T cells sorted from blood, taken in a trial of the OX40 agonist ivuxolimab. Receptors were obtained from an adult with an advanced solid tumor such as melanoma, head and neck, liver or kidney cancer.

Turning to this clone: This CDR3 is also generated by other DNA sequences in the sample. The rearrangement joins TRBV7-9 to TRBJ1-2, with 8 positions matching TRBD1. The germline gives CDR1 SEHNR, CDR2 FQNEAQ (reference sequence). The CDR3 consists of 13 residues. J gave up 8 bases and V 3 bases, and 5 bases lay outside the gene matches. CDR3 DNA: TGTGCCAGCAGCTTCGGACAGGGAGACGGCTACACCTTC. Its translation is CASSFGQGDGYTF.

This clone was counted between two and nine times. V usage is TRBV5-1 and J usage is TRBJ1-1; D is uncertain. This CDR3 comprises 13 residues. Germline-derived CDR1 and CDR2 are SGHRS and YFSETQ. V was pared by 0 bases and J by 3 bases, with 6 bases between. Here the CDR3 reads CASSLVQDTEAFF. As DNA, the CDR3 is TGCGCCAGCAGCTTGGTACAAGACACTGAAGCTTTCTTT.

The V and J genes are TRBV28 and TRBJ2-5; 8 bases map to TRBD1. The CDR3 consists of 16 residues. J was trimmed by 7 bases and V by 0 bases; bases with no gene match: 10. From germline, CDR1 is MDHEN and CDR2 SYDVKM. CDR3 region: CASSLWDSQGAGTQYF. The CDR3 DNA is TGTGCCAGCAGTTTATGGGACTCCCAGGGGGCCGGGACCCAGTACTTC.

The chain combines TRBV7-2 with TRBJ2-7; 7 nucleotides agree with TRBD1. V lost 1 base to trimming and J lost 12 bases; unmatched junction nucleotides: 15. Germline CDR1 is SGHTA and CDR2 is FQGNSA. The length of the CDR3 is 15 residues. In DNA form, the CDR3 reads TGTGCCAGCAGCTTAGGAGGGGGCCTAAGGGTTTCACCGTACTTC. Residues: CASSLGGGLRVSPYF. Together with reference TRBV7-2 and TRBJ2-7, the CDR3 gives the full variable domain: GAGVSQSPSNKVTEKGKDVELRCDPISGHTALYWYRQSLGQGLEFLIYFQGNSAPDKSGLPSDRFSAERTGGSVSTLTIQRTQQEDSAVYLCASSLGGGLRVSPYFGPGTRLTVT.

The chain employs TRBV2 and TRBJ2-1, with a tentative D call TRBD2 (5 bases). Germline loops: CDR1 SNHLY, CDR2 FYNNEI. Trimming took off 2 bases at V and 7 bases at J, with 9 bases between the two ends. The CDR3 length is 13 residues. The chain's CDR3 is CASSERSGNEQFF. The CDR3 region has the DNA TGTGCCAGCAGTGAACGTTCGGGGAATGAGCAGTTCTTC.

This clone was counted once. The rearrangement uses TRBV6-6 and TRBJ1-1, with D unresolved. Trimming cost V 5 bases and J 6 bases, with 10 bases left between them. The germline CDR1 and CDR2 sequences are MNHNY and SVGAGI (reference sequence). The CDR3 is 12 residues long. The CDR3 nucleotides are TGTGCCAGCAGTACTTTCGGCGCTGAAGCTTTCTTT. Protein sequence: CASSTFGAEAFF.

V and J are TRBV11-3 and TRBJ2-1, with 8 positions matching TRBD2. In germline, CDR1 is SGHNT, CDR2 YENEEA. The CDR3 covers 17 residues. The V and J ends lost 4 bases and 4 bases, in that order; junction bases with no gene match: 12. The CDR3 is CASSSRRTSSPYNEQFF. The CDR3 nucleotides are TGTGCCAGCAGCTCGCGCCGGACTAGCTCCCCGTACAATGAGCAGTTCTTC.

This clone occurred once. The CDR3, as DNA: TGTGCCAGCTCATCGGGGATGTCTCAAGAGACCCAGTACTTC. Its protein product is CASSSGMSQETQYF. This rearrangement joins TRBV18 to TRBJ2-5, with TRBD2 as a possible D gene (5 bases). Looked up from germline, CDR1 is KGHSH and CDR2 is LQKENI. V dropped 5 bases and J dropped 2 bases, with 12 bases sitting between them. The CDR3 is 14 residues long.

This rearrangement joins TRBV5-1 to TRBJ2-3, with 7 positions matching TRBD1. The V gene end was trimmed by 2 bases and the J gene end by 0 bases; junction bases not matched to a gene: 9. This CDR3 region has 17 residues. Germline loops: CDR1 SGHRS, CDR2 YFSETQ. CDR3 sequence (DNA): TGCGCCAGCAGCTTAATTACAGGGGCTCCTAGCACAGATACGCAGTATTTT. The encoded protein is CASSLITGAPSTDTQYF.

The genes are TRBV7-3 and TRBJ2-1; tentatively, D is TRBD2 (6 bases). This CDR3 has 13 residues. The V end was cut by 7 bases, the J end by 4 bases, with 11 bases between. The germline gives CDR1 SGHTA, CDR2 FQGTGA. The CDR3 DNA reads TGTGCCAGCAACATGGGGGGTTACAATGAGCAGTTCTTC. It is translated as CASNMGGYNEQFF. Based on the CDR3 plus reference TRBV7-3 and TRBJ2-1, the full variable domain is GAGVSQTPSNKVTEKGKYVELRCDPISGHTALYWYRQSLGQGPEFLIYFQGTGAADDSGLPNDRFFAVRPEGSVSTLKIQRTERGDSAVYLCASNMGGYNEQFFGPGTRLTVL.

This rearrangement joins TRBV2 to TRBJ2-5; D may be TRBD1 (5 bases). Germline V gives CDR1 SNHLY, CDR2 FYNNEI. Trimming removed 5 bases from V and 5 bases from J, with 15 bases in between. The CDR3 has 14 amino acids. The CDR3 DNA follows: TGTGCCAGCAGTTCGACAGTTCGGAGCGAGACCCAGTACTTC. It specifies CASSSTVRSETQYF.

V is TRBV27 and J is TRBJ1-6; 7 nucleotides match TRBD1. The ends lost 5 bases at V and 5 bases at J; junction bases unmatched: 6. Germline CDR1 and CDR2: MNHEY and SMNVEV (reference sequence). CDR3 length equals 15 residues. The CDR3 spells CASSRGGQNNSPLHF. The CDR3 region has the DNA TGTGCCAGCAGTAGAGGGGGACAGAATAATTCACCCCTCCACTTT.

The chain uses TRBV5-4 and TRBJ2-1, with D perhaps TRBD1 (6 bases). V lost 2 bases and J 1 base, leaving 10 bases between the germline ends. The length of the CDR3 is 15 residues. Per the germline V gene, CDR1 is SGHNT and CDR2 is YYREEE (reference sequence). The CDR3 loop is CASSFSTGSYNEQFF. The DNA for the CDR3 is TGTGCCAGCAGCTTTAGTACAGGGTCCTACAATGAGCAGTTCTTC. Drawing the rest from reference TRBV5-4 and TRBJ2-1, the complete variable domain is ETGVTQSPTHLIKTRGQQVTLRCSSQSGHNTVSWYQQALGQGPQFIFQYYREEENGRGNFPPRFSGLQFPNYSSELNVNALELDDSALYLCASSFSTGSYNEQFFGPGTRLTVL.

The genes are TRBV5-4 and TRBJ2-3; D gene unclear. V lost 0 bases and J lost 3, with 8 bases in between. Germline values: CDR1 SGHNT, CDR2 YYREEE (reference sequence). The CDR3 covers 14 residues. CDR3 sequence reads: CASSLAGLTDTQYF. For the CDR3, the DNA is TGTGCCAGCAGCTTGGCTGGGTTAACAGATACGCAGTATTTT.

The genes are TRBV2 and TRBJ1-1; D uncertain. V dropped 8 bases and J dropped 1 base, with 8 bases sitting between them. The CDR3 runs to 12 residues. The germline CDR1 and CDR2 sequences are SNHLY and FYNNEI. The CDR3 bases are TGTGCCAGCCTGTGGCAGAACACTGAAGCTTTCTTT. Translation gives CASLWQNTEAFF.

The chain has TRBV30 and TRBJ2-7; D gene uncertain. This CDR3 has 14 amino acids. V was shortened by 3 bases and J by 2 bases, with 14 bases between the two germline ends. The germline gives CDR1 GTSNPN, CDR2 SVGIG (reference sequence). The CDR3 region has the DNA TGTGCCTGGAGCCACCCCCCGACCGCCTACGAGCAGTACTTC. It specifies CAWSHPPTAYEQYF. The full variable domain, rest sourced from reference TRBV30 and TRBJ2-7, is SQTIHQWPATLVQPVGSPLSLECTVEGTSNPNLYWYRQAAGRGLQLLFYSVGIGQISSEVPQNLSASRPQDRQFILSSKKLLLSDSGFYLCAWSHPPTAYEQYFGPGTRLTVT.

V usage is TRBV18 and J usage is TRBJ1-5, with 9 bases lining up with TRBD1. This CDR3 contains 15 residues. With 6 bases clipped from V and 7 bases from J, the junction kept 10 bases outside the gene matches. The germline V gene encodes CDR1 KGHSH and CDR2 LQKENI. In DNA form, the CDR3 reads TGTGCCAGCTCCCGGACAGGGGTTGAATGGCAGCCCCAGCATTTT. It codes for CASSRTGVEWQPQHF.

CDR3 nucleotides: TGTGCCAGCTCGACAGCAAACACTGAAGCTTTCTTT. It codes for CASSTANTEAFF. V is TRBV18 and J is TRBJ1-1; a weak D match, TRBD1 (5 bases). Germline-derived CDR1 and CDR2 are KGHSH and LQKENI. This CDR3 spans 12 amino acids. Trimming shortened V by 6 bases and J by 2 bases, and 7 bases separated the two germline ends.

As concerns this clone: The junction does not match germline at one end; this may be a read error. The chain combines TRBV5-1 with TRBJ2-7, with 9 bases identical to TRBD2. This CDR3 is 15 amino acids long. The germline gives CDR1 SGHRS, CDR2 YFSETQ. The CDR3, as DNA: TGCGCCAGCAGCTCTATTAGCGGGGGTTCCTCCGAGCAGTACTTC. Translation gives CASSSISGGSSEQYF.

In DNA form, the CDR3 reads TGTGCCAGCAGCTTAGGGCCAGGGGACTATGGCTACACCTTC. It specifies CASSLGPGDYGYTF. The V call is TRBV11-2, the J call TRBJ1-2; possibly TRBD1 for D (6 bases). The CDR3 contains 14 residues. Trimming left V 1 base short and J 3 bases short, with 9 bases between. CDR1 SGHAT and CDR2 FQNNGV come from the germline V gene.

This rearrangement joins TRBV28 to TRBJ1-5; possible D gene TRBD1, 5 bases. With 6 bases removed from V and 1 base from J, the gap between germline ends came to 16 bases. The CDR3 runs 16 residues. Per germline, CDR1 MDHEN and CDR2 SYDVKM. The CDR3 DNA sequence: TGTGCCAGCAGATCCGGGAGGGGAGGGAGCAATCAGCCCCAGCATTTT. Translated: CASRSGRGGSNQPQHF.

The V gene is TRBV11-2, the J gene TRBJ2-1; D may match TRBD1 or TRBD2 (5 bases each). This CDR3 is 15 amino acids long. Germline V CDR1 and CDR2: SGHAT, FQNNGV. V gave up 8 bases and J gave up 7 bases, with 21 bases separating them. CDR3 residues: CASGPRQGAENEQFF. The CDR3 DNA reads TGTGCCAGCGGCCCCCGGCAGGGAGCCGAGAATGAGCAGTTCTTC.